Below are 28 T cell receptor beta chains sequenced from a single sample in a study of T cells in Graves' hyperthyroidism and ophthalmopathy. Amplified regions were TCR beta CDR3 sequences from RNA transcripts. TCR CDR3 underwent first-round RT-PCR with the HTBI primer set. Each CDR3 protein gets one entry after TCRdb re-called the multiplex PCR reads with MiXCR. The table shows hundreds of thousands of distinct CDR3 sequences, with 16% occurring only once. Sequenced: blood. The receptors were gathered from a woman between 18 and 29 years old with Graves' hyperthyroidism.

Points on this clonotype: This may be a read error: a much more frequent sequence differs by one nucleotide. The chain employs TRBV12-3 or TRBV12-4 and TRBJ2-3, with TRBD2 matching 7 bases. The CDR3 spans 16 residues. V lost 3 bases and J lost 3; bases outside the gene matches: 9. CDR3 amino acids: CASSFSGGSGTDTQYF. CDR3 nucleotides: TGTGCCAGCAGTTTTTCCGGCGGGAGCGGGACAGATACGCAGTATTTT.

This chain links TRBV5-1 with TRBJ2-4; D is perhaps TRBD1 (6 bases). Germline values: CDR1 SGHRS, CDR2 YFSETQ. The CDR3 spans 17 residues. The ends were cut back, 0 bases at V and 3 bases at J, with 16 bases in the middle. The CDR3, as DNA: TGCGCCAGCAGCTTGGACCCAGGGGTGGGAGTCAAAAACATTCAGTACTTC. Translating it yields CASSLDPGVGVKNIQYF.

This clonotype was observed at least ten times. The genes are TRBV20-1 and TRBJ2-3; 8 bases are a match to TRBD2. The CDR3 contains 15 residues. Germline-derived CDR1 and CDR2 are DFQATT and SNEGSKA (reference sequence). V was clipped by 6 bases and J by 2 bases; unmatched bases: 10. The chain's CDR3 is CSANRAGGYTDTQYF. The CDR3 coding sequence is TGCAGTGCAAACAGGGCGGGGGGTTACACAGATACGCAGTATTTT.

This clonotype was counted between two and nine times. This CDR3 is CASSEDPQGTGSANYGYTF. CDR3 in DNA: TGTGCCAGCAGCGAGGACCCTCAGGGTACAGGGTCGGCTAACTATGGCTACACCTTC. The chain uses TRBV5-5 and TRBJ1-2; maybe TRBD1 (6 bases). V lost 4 bases and J lost 0, with 25 bases in between. Per the germline V gene, CDR1 is SGHKS and CDR2 is YYEKEE (reference sequence). The CDR3 is 19 amino acids.

In this sample, this clonotype turned up many times. The chain combines TRBV30 with TRBJ2-5, with 9 positions matching TRBD1. Germline values: CDR1 GTSNPN, CDR2 SVGIG (reference sequence). This CDR3 spans 13 amino acids. With 5 bases clipped from V and 4 bases from J, the junction kept 5 bases outside the gene matches. The CDR3 sequence is CAWGTGRGETQYF. The DNA of the CDR3 is TGTGCCTGGGGGACAGGGAGGGGAGAGACCCAGTACTTC. Full variable domain (outside the CDR3, taken from reference TRBV30 and TRBJ2-5): SQTIHQWPATLVQPVGSPLSLECTVEGTSNPNLYWYRQAAGRGLQLLFYSVGIGQISSEVPQNLSASRPQDRQFILSSKKLLLSDSGFYLCAWGTGRGETQYFGPGTRLLVL.

Ten or more counts support this clonotype. This sequence joins TRBV2 and TRBJ2-5; D unclear. V was clipped by 2 bases and J by 2 bases, with 12 bases between them. The CDR3 sequence is 15 residues long. Per the germline V gene, CDR1 is SNHLY and CDR2 is FYNNEI. The CDR3 bases are TGTGCCAGCAGTGAATTGGGATCCAAGCAAGAGACCCAGTACTTC. It encodes CASSELGSKQETQYF.

In its sample, this clonotype was seen many times. The chain joins TRBV7-8 to TRBJ1-2; unclear D gene. The ends were cut back, 0 bases at V and 6 bases at J, with 17 bases in the middle. The CDR3 totals 16 residues. Germline V gene lookup returns CDR1 SGHVS and CDR2 FQNEAQ. The chain's CDR3 is CASSLALWAAIDGYTF. DNA of the CDR3: TGTGCCAGCAGCTTAGCGCTATGGGCGGCTATTGATGGCTACACCTTC.

This clonotype was recorded at least ten times. The CDR3 coding sequence is TGTGCCAGCAGCCCTCAGTCATCCTACAATGAGCAGTTCTTC. This encodes CASSPQSSYNEQFF. The V call is TRBV3-1, the J call TRBJ2-1; D not certain. The germline V and J ends were trimmed by 4 bases and 1 base, with 8 bases remaining between them. This CDR3 region has 14 residues. Germline V lookup: CDR1 LGHDT, CDR2 YNNKEL (reference sequence).

The table lists this clonotype with many counts. The rearrangement uses TRBV28 and TRBJ2-3; 15 positions match TRBD2. Germline-derived CDR1 and CDR2 are MDHEN and SYDVKM. J lost 1 base, V lost 5 bases, and 4 bases had no gene match. CDR3 length: 17 residues. In nucleotides, the CDR3 is TGTGCCAGCAGTCCGAGGACTAGCGGGAGGGGCACAGATACGCAGTATTTT. Translating it yields CASSPRTSGRGTDTQYF.

The chain combines TRBV19 with TRBJ2-7; TRBD1 is a possible D gene (5 bases). Trimming took off 3 bases at V and 5 bases at J, with 14 bases between the two ends. The germline CDR1 and CDR2 sequences are LNHDA and SQIVND (reference sequence). This CDR3 region has 14 residues. The CDR3 is CASSILQGTHEQYF. DNA of the CDR3: TGTGCCAGTAGTATTCTGCAGGGTACCCACGAGCAGTACTTC.

The chain employs TRBV2 and TRBJ1-1; no clear D. This CDR3 is built from 16 residues. The V gene's germline CDR1 is SNHLY and CDR2 FYNNEI. V dropped 6 bases and J dropped 0 bases, with 17 bases sitting between them. The CDR3 DNA reads as TGTGCCAGCAGCGGTCCTGGAACAGTTATGAACACTGAAGCTTTCTTT. It is translated as CASSGPGTVMNTEAFF.

Worth noting for this clonotype: This may be a read error: a much more frequent sequence differs by one nucleotide. This chain uses TRBV30 with TRBJ2-7, with a tentative D call TRBD1 (5 bases). This CDR3 region has 11 residues. CDR1 is GTSNPN, CDR2 SVGIG, per germline (reference sequence). CDR3 sequence (DNA): TGTGCCCTCCTAAGGGGATACGAGCGGTACTTC. Amino acids: CALLRGYERYF.

At least ten counts were recorded for this clonotype. The gene calls are TRBV10-3 and TRBJ2-7; 9 positions agree with TRBD1. J gave up 3 bases and V 4 bases, and 4 bases lay outside the gene matches. This CDR3 is built from 14 residues. The germline CDR1 and CDR2 sequences are ENHRY and SYGVKD. CDR3 loop: CAISGGQGLYEQYF. As DNA, the CDR3 is TGTGCCATCAGTGGGGGACAGGGACTCTACGAGCAGTACTTC.

This clonotype was observed many times. The V and J genes are TRBV18 and TRBJ2-5; D gene ambiguous. Trimming left V 4 bases short and J 2 bases short, with 2 bases between. There are 11 residues in the CDR3. Germline CDR1 is KGHSH and CDR2 is LQKENI. As DNA, the CDR3 is TGTGCCAGCTCACAACAAGAGACCCAGTACTTC. This encodes CASSQQETQYF.

Of note for this clonotype: A clone one base away is much larger, so this may be a read error. The CDR3 nucleotides read TGCAGTGCTAGGATTAGCGCCATTAATGAGCAGTTCTTC. This codes for CSARISAINEQFF. The rearrangement uses TRBV20-1 and TRBJ2-1; TRBD2 is a possible D gene (5 bases). Germline CDR1 and CDR2: DFQATT and SNEGSKA (reference sequence). Trimming shortened V by 3 bases and J by 7 bases, and 13 bases separated the two germline ends. This CDR3 is built from 13 residues.

This clonotype was detected only a few times. This sequence may be a read error, since a much larger clone differs from it by one base. The chain recombines TRBV7-2 with TRBJ2-3; 10 positions match TRBD1. The CDR3 has 15 amino acids. Germline lookup yields CDR1 SGHTA and CDR2 FQGNSA. V lost 1 base and J lost 4; bases outside the gene matches: 2. The CDR3 loop is CASSLEGTGADTQYF. The CDR3 region has the DNA TGTGCCAGCAGCTTAGAGGGGACAGGGGCAGATACGCAGTATTTT.

The rearrangement links TRBV6-1 to TRBJ1-1; TRBD1 might be the D (5 bases). Trimming removed 5 bases from V and 4 bases from J, with 14 bases in between. The CDR3 totals 14 residues. Per the germline V gene, CDR1 is MNHNS and CDR2 is SASEGT. The DNA for the CDR3 is TGTGCCAGCAGTCAACCGGGGGTCACCACTGAAGCTTTCTTT. It codes for CASSQPGVTTEAFF.

The chain employs TRBV7-9 and TRBJ2-6; TRBD1 matches 7 bases. CDR1 is SEHNR and CDR2 is FQNEAQ in the germline V gene (reference sequence). J gave up 0 bases and V 0 bases, and 5 bases lay outside the gene matches. CDR3 length equals 18 residues. This CDR3 is CASSLAVRTGSGANVLTF. The CDR3 bases are TGTGCCAGCAGCTTAGCGGTTAGGACAGGCTCTGGGGCCAACGTCCTGACTTTC.

V gene TRBV6-2 or TRBV6-3 combines with J gene TRBJ1-5, with D maybe TRBD1 (6 bases). Trimming cost V 6 bases and J 3 bases, with 12 bases left between them. CDR3 size: 14 residues. The germline CDR1 and CDR2 sequences are MNHEY and SVGEGT. This CDR3 reads CASRLQGYNQPQHF. As DNA, the CDR3 is TGTGCCAGCAGGCTACAGGGCTACAATCAGCCCCAGCATTTT.

This clonotype was counted at least ten times. This sequence joins TRBV2 and TRBJ2-3, with D possibly matching TRBD1 (5 bases). Trimming stripped 6 bases from V and 4 bases from J, with 8 bases between. Germline V CDR1 and CDR2: SNHLY, FYNNEI. The CDR3 totals 12 residues. This chain's CDR3 is CASSVTADTQYF. DNA for the CDR3: TGTGCCAGCAGCGTGACAGCAGATACGCAGTATTTT. Full variable domain (missing parts from reference TRBV2 and TRBJ2-3): EPEVTQTPSHQVTQMGQEVILRCVPISNHLYFYWYRQILGQKVEFLVSFYNNEISEKSEIFDDQFSVERPDGSNFTLKIRSTKLEDSAMYFCASSVTADTQYFGPGTRLTVL.

This clonotype occurred many times. The chain joins TRBV12-3 or TRBV12-4 to TRBJ2-2; weak D call: TRBD2 (6 bases). This CDR3 is 15 amino acids long. V was trimmed by 10 bases and J by 1 base, leaving 16 bases between them. CDR3 nucleotides: TGTGCCACCCAAGTTGCGGGATGGAACACCGGGGAGCTGTTTTTT. Amino acids: CATQVAGWNTGELFF.

This clonotype showed up many times. DNA of the CDR3: TGTGCCAGCAGTGAGACCCCGGGACAGGCCACCGGGGAGCTGTTTTTT. This translates into CASSETPGQATGELFF. This chain connects TRBV6-1 to TRBJ2-2; TRBD1 aligns across 8 bases. In germline, CDR1 is MNHNS, CDR2 SASEGT. There are 16 residues in the CDR3. V lost 3 bases and J lost 4; bases outside the gene matches: 7.

This sequence joins TRBV27 and TRBJ2-1, with D possibly being TRBD1 or TRBD2 (5 bases each). V shed 8 bases and J shed 12 bases, with 17 bases lying between them. CDR3 length: 12 residues. CDR1 MNHEY and CDR2 SMNVEV come from the germline V gene (reference sequence). This CDR3 is CASASGRTVQFF. The CDR3 DNA reads TGTGCCAGCGCCTCAGGGAGAACGGTGCAGTTCTTC.

In its sample, this clonotype was seen many times. This chain uses TRBV7-6 with TRBJ2-2; 9 bases line up with TRBD1. This CDR3 is built from 16 residues. The V gene end was trimmed by 1 base and the J gene end by 5 bases; junction bases not matched to a gene: 5. Germline CDR1 SGHVS, CDR2 FNYEAQ. This CDR3 is CASSLGWTGETGELFF. In nucleotides, the CDR3 is TGTGCCAGCAGCTTAGGGTGGACAGGGGAAACCGGGGAGCTGTTTTTT. The full variable domain, with the rest looked up from reference TRBV7-6 and TRBJ2-2, is GAGVSQSPRYKVTKRGQDVALRCDPISGHVSLYWYRQALGQGPEFLTYFNYEAQQDKSGLPNDRFSAERPEGSISTLTIQRTEQRDSAMYRCASSLGWTGETGELFFGEGSRLTVL.

This clonotype was observed a few times. The chain joins TRBV4-1 to TRBJ1-1, with 11 bases matching TRBD1. The germline V gene encodes CDR1 MGHRA and CDR2 YSYEKL. There are 16 residues in the CDR3. V was pared by 2 bases and J by 5 bases, with 7 bases of the junction left unmatched. This CDR3 is CASSQTPGQGETEAFF. In DNA form, the CDR3 reads TGCGCCAGCAGCCAAACTCCGGGACAGGGGGAAACTGAAGCTTTCTTT.

Turning to this clonotype: One junction end disagrees with the germline gene, perhaps due to a read error. The CDR3 region is CATRRGAGELVF. The CDR3 nucleotides are TGTGCCACCAGGAGGGGGGCCGGGGAGCTGGTTTTT. This chain uses TRBV24-1 with TRBJ2-2, with D perhaps given as TRBD1 or TRBD2 (6 bases each). Germline V gives CDR1 KGHDR, CDR2 SFDVKD. CDR3 length equals 12 residues.

In its sample, this clonotype was seen a few times. The chain uses TRBV12-3 or TRBV12-4 and TRBJ1-2, with unresolved D. This CDR3 region has 11 residues. The germline V and J ends were trimmed by 4 bases and 5 bases, with 5 bases remaining between them. The CDR3 loop is CASSSWYGYTF. For the CDR3, the DNA is TGTGCCAGCAGTTCGTGGTATGGCTACACCTTC.

The chain employs TRBV29-1 and TRBJ2-7; no clear D. CDR1 and CDR2 (germline): SQVTM, ANQGSEA. The CDR3 contains 11 residues. V gave up 1 base and J gave up 4 bases, with 5 bases separating them. CDR3 sequence reads: CSVEAGYEQYF. CDR3 nucleotides: TGCAGCGTTGAAGCTGGTTACGAGCAGTACTTC.